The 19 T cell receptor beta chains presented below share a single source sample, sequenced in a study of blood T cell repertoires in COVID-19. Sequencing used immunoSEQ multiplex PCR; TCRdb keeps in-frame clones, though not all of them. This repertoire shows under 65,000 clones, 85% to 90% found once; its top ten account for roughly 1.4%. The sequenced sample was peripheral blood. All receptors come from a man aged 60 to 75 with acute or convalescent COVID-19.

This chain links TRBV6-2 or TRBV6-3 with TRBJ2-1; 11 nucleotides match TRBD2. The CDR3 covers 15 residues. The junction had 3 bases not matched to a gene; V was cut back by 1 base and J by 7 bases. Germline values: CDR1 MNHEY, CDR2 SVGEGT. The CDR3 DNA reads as TGTGCCAGCAGTTACTTCGGGACTAGCGGAAATGAGCAGTTCTTC. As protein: CASSYFGTSGNEQFF.

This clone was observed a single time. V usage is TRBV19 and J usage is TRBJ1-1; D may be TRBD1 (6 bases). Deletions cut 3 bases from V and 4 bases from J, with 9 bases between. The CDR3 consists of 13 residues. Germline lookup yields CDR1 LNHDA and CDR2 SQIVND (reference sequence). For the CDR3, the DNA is TGTGCCAGTAGTATCCGAGGGGGCACTGAAGCTTTCTTT. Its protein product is CASSIRGGTEAFF.

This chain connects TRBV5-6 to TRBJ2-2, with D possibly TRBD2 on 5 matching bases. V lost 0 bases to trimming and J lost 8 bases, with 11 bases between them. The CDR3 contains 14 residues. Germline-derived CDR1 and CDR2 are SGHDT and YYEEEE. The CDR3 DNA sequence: TGTGCCAGCAGCTTGGCGGGATCCACGGGGGAGCTGTTTTTT. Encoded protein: CASSLAGSTGELFF. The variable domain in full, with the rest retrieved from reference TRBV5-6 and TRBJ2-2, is DAGVTQSPTHLIKTRGQQVTLRCSPKSGHDTVSWYQQALGQGPQFIFQYYEEEERQRGNFPDRFSGHQFPNYSSELNVNALLLGDSALYLCASSLAGSTGELFFGEGSRLTVL.

In DNA form, the CDR3 reads TGTGCCAGCAGCCAAGCGGGAGGGGGCGGCCAGGACTCCTACGAGCAGTACTTC. This encodes CASSQAGGGGQDSYEQYF. The V call is TRBV4-2, the J call TRBJ2-7; TRBD2 might be the D (8 bases). This CDR3 is built from 18 residues. The germline gives CDR1 LGHNA, CDR2 YNFKEQ. The V and J ends lost 1 base and 0 bases respectively, with 19 bases between them.

The DNA for the CDR3 is TGTGCCAGCAGCTTAGGCGGGGCAGCGAACACCGGGGAGCTGTTTTTT. This translates into CASSLGGAANTGELFF. The chain carries TRBV7-9 and TRBJ2-2; TRBD2 is a possible D gene (6 bases). The CDR3 sequence is 16 residues long. V was shortened by 1 base and J by 0 bases, with 9 bases between the two germline ends. In germline, CDR1 is SEHNR, CDR2 FQNEAQ (reference sequence).

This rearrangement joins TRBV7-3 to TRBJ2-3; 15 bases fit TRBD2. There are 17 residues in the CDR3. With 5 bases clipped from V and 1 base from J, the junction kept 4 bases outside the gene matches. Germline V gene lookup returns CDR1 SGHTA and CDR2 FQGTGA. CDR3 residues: CASSTRTSGRGTDTQYF. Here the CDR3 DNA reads TGTGCCAGCAGCACCCGGACTAGCGGGAGGGGCACAGATACGCAGTATTTT.

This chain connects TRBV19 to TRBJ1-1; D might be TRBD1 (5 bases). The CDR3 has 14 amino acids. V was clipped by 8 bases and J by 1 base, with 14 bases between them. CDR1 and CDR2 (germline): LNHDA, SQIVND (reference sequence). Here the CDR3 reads CASYWGGTNTEAFF. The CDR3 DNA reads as TGTGCCAGTTACTGGGGGGGGACGAACACTGAAGCTTTCTTT.

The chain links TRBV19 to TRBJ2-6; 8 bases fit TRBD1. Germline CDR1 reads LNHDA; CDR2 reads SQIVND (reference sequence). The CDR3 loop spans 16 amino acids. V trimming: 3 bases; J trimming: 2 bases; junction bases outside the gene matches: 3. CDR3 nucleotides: TGTGCCAGTAGTATCCCGACAGGGGCTGGGGCCAACGTCCTGACTTTC. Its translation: CASSIPTGAGANVLTF.

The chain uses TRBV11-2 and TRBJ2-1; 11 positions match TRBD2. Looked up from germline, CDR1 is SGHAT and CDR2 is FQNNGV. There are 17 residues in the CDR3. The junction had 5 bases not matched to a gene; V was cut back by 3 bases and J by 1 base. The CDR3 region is CASSFVAGGGSYNEQFF. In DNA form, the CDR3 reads TGTGCCAGCAGCTTTGTAGCGGGAGGGGGTTCCTACAATGAGCAGTTCTTC.

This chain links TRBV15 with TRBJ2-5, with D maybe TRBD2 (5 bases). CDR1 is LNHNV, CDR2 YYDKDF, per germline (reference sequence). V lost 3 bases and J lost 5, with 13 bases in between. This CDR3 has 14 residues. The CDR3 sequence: CATSRDFSEETQYF. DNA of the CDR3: TGTGCCACCAGCAGGGACTTCTCGGAGGAGACCCAGTACTTC.

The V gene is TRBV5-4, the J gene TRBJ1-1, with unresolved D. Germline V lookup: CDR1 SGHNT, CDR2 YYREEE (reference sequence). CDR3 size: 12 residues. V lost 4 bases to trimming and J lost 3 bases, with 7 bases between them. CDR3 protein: CASSPRDTEAFF. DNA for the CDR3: TGTGCCAGCAGCCCTCGGGACACTGAAGCTTTCTTT.

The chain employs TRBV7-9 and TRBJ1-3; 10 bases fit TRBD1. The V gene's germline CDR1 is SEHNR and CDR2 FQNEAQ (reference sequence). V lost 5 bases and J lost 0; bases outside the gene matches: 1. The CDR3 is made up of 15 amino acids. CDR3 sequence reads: CASSRDRGSGNTIYF. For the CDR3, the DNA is TGTGCCAGCAGCAGGGACAGGGGCTCTGGAAACACCATATATTTT.

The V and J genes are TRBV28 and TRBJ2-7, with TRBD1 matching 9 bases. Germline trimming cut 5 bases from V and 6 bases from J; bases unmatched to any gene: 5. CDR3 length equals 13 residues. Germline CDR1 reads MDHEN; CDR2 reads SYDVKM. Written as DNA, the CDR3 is TGTGCCAGCAGTCCTGGGACAGGGTTCGAGCAGTACTTC. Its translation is CASSPGTGFEQYF.

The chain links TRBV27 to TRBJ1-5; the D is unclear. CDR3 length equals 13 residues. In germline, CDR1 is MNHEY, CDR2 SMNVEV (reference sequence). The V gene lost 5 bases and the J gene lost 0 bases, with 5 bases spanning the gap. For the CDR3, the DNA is TGTGCCAGCAGTCTCGGTAGCAATCAGCCCCAGCATTTT. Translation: CASSLGSNQPQHF.

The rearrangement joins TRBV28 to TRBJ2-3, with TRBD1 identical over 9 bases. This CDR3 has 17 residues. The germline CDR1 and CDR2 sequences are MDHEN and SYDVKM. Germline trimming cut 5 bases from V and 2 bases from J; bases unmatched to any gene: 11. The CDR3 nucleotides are TGTGCCAGCAGTCTACCCGGACAGGGGATCTCCACAGATACGCAGTATTTT. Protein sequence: CASSLPGQGISTDTQYF.

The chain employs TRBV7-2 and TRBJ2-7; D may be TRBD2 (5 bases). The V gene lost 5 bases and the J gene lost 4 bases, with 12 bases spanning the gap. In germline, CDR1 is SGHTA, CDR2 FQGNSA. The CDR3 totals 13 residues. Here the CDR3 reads CASSPSGVYEQYF. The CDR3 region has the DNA TGTGCCAGCAGCCCTTCCGGGGTTTACGAGCAGTACTTC.

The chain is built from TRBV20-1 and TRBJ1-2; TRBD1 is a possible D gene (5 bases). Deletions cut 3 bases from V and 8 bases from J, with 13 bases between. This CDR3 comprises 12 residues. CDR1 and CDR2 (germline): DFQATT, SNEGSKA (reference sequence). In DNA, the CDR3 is TGCAGTGCTAGTGAAGGGGCAAGGGGCTACACCTTC. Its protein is CSASEGARGYTF.

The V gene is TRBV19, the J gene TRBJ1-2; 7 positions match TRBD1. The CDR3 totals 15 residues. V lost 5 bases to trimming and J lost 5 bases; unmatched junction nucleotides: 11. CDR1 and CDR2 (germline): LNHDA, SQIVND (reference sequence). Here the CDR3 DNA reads TGTGCCAGTAGTCCCCGCGGACAGGCTTTATATGGCTACACCTTC. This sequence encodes CASSPRGQALYGYTF.

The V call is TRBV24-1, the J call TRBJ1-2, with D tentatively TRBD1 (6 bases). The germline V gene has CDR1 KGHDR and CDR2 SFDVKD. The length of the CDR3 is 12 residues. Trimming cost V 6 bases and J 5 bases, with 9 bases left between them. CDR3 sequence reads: CATSRTGYGYTF. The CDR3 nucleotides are TGTGCCACCAGTCGTACAGGGTATGGCTACACCTTC.